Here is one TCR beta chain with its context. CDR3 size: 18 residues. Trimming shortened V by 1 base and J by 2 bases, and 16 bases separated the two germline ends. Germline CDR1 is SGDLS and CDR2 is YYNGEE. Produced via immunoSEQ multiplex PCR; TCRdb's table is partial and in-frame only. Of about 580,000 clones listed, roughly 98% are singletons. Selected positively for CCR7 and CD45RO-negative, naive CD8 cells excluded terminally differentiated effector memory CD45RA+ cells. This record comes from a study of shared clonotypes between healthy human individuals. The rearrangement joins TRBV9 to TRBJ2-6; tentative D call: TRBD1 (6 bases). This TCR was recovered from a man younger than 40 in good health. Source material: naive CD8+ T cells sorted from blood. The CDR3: CASSVTPVRDTGANVLTF. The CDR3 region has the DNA TGTGCCAGCAGCGTAACCCCGGTCAGGGACACTGGGGCCAACGTCCTGACTTTC. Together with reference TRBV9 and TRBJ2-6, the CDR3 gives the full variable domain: DSGVTQTPKHLITATGQRVTLRCSPRSGDLSVYWYQQSLDQGLQFLIQYYNGEERAKGNILERFSAQQFPDLHSELNLSSLELGDSALYFCASSVTPVRDTGANVLTFGAGSRLTVL.